Listed below are T cell receptor beta chains from one sample, sequenced in a study of blood T cell repertoires in COVID-19. TCRdb's copy holds only in-frame clones and misses some; the assay was immunoSEQ multiplex PCR. The sample gives a few hundred thousand clones, around 86% of which show up once; approximately 4.7% is in the top ten. The specimen was PBMCs or T cells enriched from blood (not recorded which). Receptors were obtained from a woman aged 45 to 65 who had recovered from COVID-19. Both conserved end residues are part of each CDR3. Fields, in order: clone size, V gene, J gene, D gene, CDR3 DNA, CDR3 protein. A D gene is named only where the DNA matches it firmly. Clone size is given for some rows only: seen once, a few or many times, or a class if the clone is expanded.

few	TRBV5-1	TRBJ2-3	.	TGCGCCAGCAGCTCCGCCAGGGGCAGCATCGCAGATACGCAGTATTTT	CASSSARGSIADTQYF
once	TRBV6-5	TRBJ1-1	TRBD1	TGTGCCAGCAGTTACCAGGGGGCGAACACTGAAGCTTTCTTT	CASSYQGANTEAFF
.	TRBV10-3	TRBJ1-4	TRBD1	TGTGCCATCAGTCCGGGACAGGGGCGAGGAAGGACTAATGAAAAACTGTTTTTT	CAISPGQGRGRTNEKLFF
.	TRBV6-5	TRBJ2-7	TRBD1	TGTGCCAGCCAACGACAGGGCTACGAGCAGTACTTC	CASQRQGYEQYF
.	TRBV9	TRBJ1-5	TRBD1	TGTGCCAGCAGCGTAGGAGGGGGCGAGAATCAGCCCCAGCATTTT	CASSVGGGENQPQHF
.	TRBV5-1	TRBJ2-1	TRBD2	TGCGCCAGCAGCCCCTGGACTAGCGGCCCTCAGCGCTCCTACAATGAGCAGTTCTTC	CASSPWTSGPQRSYNEQFF
.	TRBV5-6	TRBJ1-5	TRBD1	TGTGCCAGCAGCCTCACGCCGACAGGGAATAATCAGCCCCAGCATTTT	CASSLTPTGNNQPQHF
many	TRBV9	TRBJ1-2	.	TGTGCCAGCAGCTCAGACAGGCCCCAATATGGCTACACCTTC	CASSSDRPQYGYTF
.	TRBV9	TRBJ2-3	.	TGTGCCAGCAGCGAGAGCGGAAGCACAGATACGCAGTATTTT	CASSESGSTDTQYF
.	TRBV5-1	TRBJ2-2	.	TGCGCCAGCAGCTTCGTCGGGGGAATGAACACCGGGGAGCTGTTTTTT	CASSFVGGMNTGELFF
.	TRBV9	TRBJ2-1	.	TGTGCCAGCAGCGTGCAGGAAAGGTCCTACAATGAGCAGTTCTTC	CASSVQERSYNEQFF
few	TRBV5-6	TRBJ2-3	TRBD1	TGTGCCAGCGCATACTATCTAAGGGGGCCGAAGGACGCGCAGTATTTT	CASAYYLRGPKDAQYF
.	TRBV5-1	TRBJ1-1	TRBD1	TGCGCCAGCACCCAACAGGGGTCTTATACTGAAGCTTTCTTT	CASTQQGSYTEAFF
.	TRBV19	TRBJ2-7	.	TGTGCCAGTAGAGTCGGGGGACAGTCAGGGTACGAGCAGTACTTC	CASRVGGQSGYEQYF
.	TRBV9	TRBJ1-2	.	TGTGCCAGCAGCGCGGGGATGCAGCTCACTAACTATGGCTACACCTTC	CASSAGMQLTNYGYTF
.	TRBV5-1	TRBJ1-4	.	TGCGCCAGCGGCCTACAGGGACCTAATGAAAAACTGTTTTTT	CASGLQGPNEKLFF
.	TRBV6-6	TRBJ2-1	.	TGTGCCAGCAGTTACTCCTTGCAGGGCGAGCAGTTCTTC	CASSYSLQGEQFF
once	TRBV4-3	TRBJ1-1	.	TGCGCCAGCAGCCAAGATTTTGATTTCTACGGCACTGAAGCTTTCTTT	CASSQDFDFYGTEAFF
.	TRBV11-2	TRBJ2-7	.	TGTGCCAGCAGCCTCGACAGGACGACCTACGAGCAGTACTTC	CASSLDRTTYEQYF
.	TRBV30	TRBJ1-5	.	TGTGCCTGGAGTCCACAGGGACAATCGGGTCAGCCCCAGCATTTT	CAWSPQGQSGQPQHF
.	TRBV6-2/TRBV6-3	TRBJ2-1	.	TGTGCCAGCAGCCTCTCGGATGAGCAGTTCTTC	CASSLSDEQFF
.	TRBV29-1	TRBJ2-1	TRBD2	TGCAGCGTTGAAGAACGGGGGGGCACCTACAATGAGCAGTTCTTC	CSVEERGGTYNEQFF
.	TRBV11-1	TRBJ1-1	.	TGTGCCAGCAGCTTATTGCCACAGGGATTGAACACTGAAGCTTTCTTT	CASSLLPQGLNTEAFF
once	TRBV6-5	TRBJ2-2	.	TGTGCCAGCGACAGAAACACCGGGGAGCTGTTTTTT	CASDRNTGELFF
.	TRBV10-3	TRBJ1-2	.	TGTGCCATCAGTGTCCTACAGGAGAATGGCTACACCTTC	CAISVLQENGYTF
.	TRBV15	TRBJ1-2	.	TGTGCCACCAGCAGGGCAAAGGGGAATGGCTACACCTTC	CATSRAKGNGYTF
.	TRBV7-9	TRBJ1-3	.	TGTGCCAGCGGTTTCCCGGGAAGCTCTGGAAACACCATATATTTT	CASGFPGSSGNTIYF
.	TRBV5-4	TRBJ1-4	.	TGTGCCAGCAGCTTGAACCCGGGACACGAAAAACTGTTTTTT	CASSLNPGHEKLFF
.	TRBV4-2	TRBJ1-1	.	TGTGCCAGCAGCCAAGATCGGTCAGGGTGGACTGAAGCTTTCTTT	CASSQDRSGWTEAFF